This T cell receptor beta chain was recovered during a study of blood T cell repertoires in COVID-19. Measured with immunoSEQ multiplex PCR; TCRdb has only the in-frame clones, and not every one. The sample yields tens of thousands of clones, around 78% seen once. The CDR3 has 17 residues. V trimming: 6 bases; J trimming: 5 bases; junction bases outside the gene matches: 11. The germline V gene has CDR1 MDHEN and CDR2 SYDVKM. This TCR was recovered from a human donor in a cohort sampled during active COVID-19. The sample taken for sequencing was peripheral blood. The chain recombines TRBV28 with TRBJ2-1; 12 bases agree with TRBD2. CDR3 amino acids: CASSLLRGLAGNNEQFF. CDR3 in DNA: TGTGCCAGCAGCCTCCTTAGAGGACTAGCGGGAAACAATGAGCAGTTCTTC.